The present entry profiles one T cell receptor (beta chain) with its context. Its antigen remains unknown. 13 Jbeta primers and 60 Vbeta primers were used for the PCR. TCRdb keeps only in-frame clones here, not all; method: immunoSEQ multiplex PCR. Among 120,000 to 150,000 clones, 70% were seen once, and the ten largest hold 1.5% to 2%. The entry originates in a study of cytomegalovirus exposure and HLA in healthy donors. Study in general: There were over 350 genotyped donors. Of these, 75% to 85% fell in the genetic ancestry cluster associated with self-reported Caucasian donors.

The study, taken as a whole, reports: The listing of fewer than 200 TCR beta chains classed them as cytomegalovirus-associated. TCR beta sequences reportedly predicted most subjects' HLA-A and HLA-B alleles accurately. Donors were assumed by presence/absence analyses to have roughly uniform sequencing depth.

Sequencing used PBMCs. The receptor was derived from a woman aged 25 to 39 in good health and CMV-seronegative.

The CDR3 sequence: CASSSRTGRLNQPQHF. CDR3 DNA: TGTGCCAGCAGCAGCCGGACAGGGAGGCTTAATCAGCCCCAGCATTTT. V gene TRBV21-1 combines with J gene TRBJ1-5; TRBD1, the table's D call, was not compared with the DNA. TRBV21-1 is classified as a pseudogene. The CDR3 extends over 16 amino acids.